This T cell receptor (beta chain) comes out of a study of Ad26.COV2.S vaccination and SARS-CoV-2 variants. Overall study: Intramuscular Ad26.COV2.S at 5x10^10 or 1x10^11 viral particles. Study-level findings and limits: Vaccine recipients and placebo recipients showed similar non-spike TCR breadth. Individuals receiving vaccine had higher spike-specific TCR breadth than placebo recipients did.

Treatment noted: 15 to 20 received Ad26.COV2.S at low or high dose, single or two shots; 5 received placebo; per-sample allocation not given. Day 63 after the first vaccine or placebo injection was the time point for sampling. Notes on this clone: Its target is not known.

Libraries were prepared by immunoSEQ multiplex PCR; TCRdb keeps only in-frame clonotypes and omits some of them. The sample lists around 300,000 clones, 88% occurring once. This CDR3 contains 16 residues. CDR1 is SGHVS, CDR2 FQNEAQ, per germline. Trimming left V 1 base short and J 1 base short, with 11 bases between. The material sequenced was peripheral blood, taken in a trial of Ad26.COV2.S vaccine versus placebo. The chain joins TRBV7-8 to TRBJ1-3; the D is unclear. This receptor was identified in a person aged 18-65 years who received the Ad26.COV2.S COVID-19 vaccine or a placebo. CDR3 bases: TGTGCCAGCAGCTTAGTAGGGTCGTCGTCTGGAAACACCATATATTTT. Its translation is CASSLVGSSSGNTIYF.